Following are 30 T cell receptor beta chains from one sample sequenced in a study of blood T cells in healthy people across ages. It was with a sample-barcoded 5' primer and a J-beta primer mix that a second PCR of roughly 7 to 12 cycles was run. TCRdb re-called the 5' RACE reads with MiXCR, one entry per CDR3 protein. The sample yields 1.5 million to 1.9 million distinct CDR3 sequences, approximately 42% seen once. Sequenced sample: blood. The receptors derive from a woman between 18 and 29 years old in good health.

The chain recombines TRBV29-1 with TRBJ1-1; D perhaps matches TRBD1 (5 bases). With 7 bases removed from V and 0 bases from J, the gap between germline ends came to 6 bases. Germline V CDR1 and CDR2: SQVTM, ANQGSEA. The CDR3 is 11 residues long. In DNA form, the CDR3 reads TGCAGCGACAGGTTGAACACTGAAGCTTTCTTT. Amino acids: CSDRLNTEAFF.

This clonotype has at least ten counts. The chain links TRBV6-5 to TRBJ2-7; D perhaps matches TRBD2 (5 bases). The CDR3 sequence is 14 residues long. The V gene's germline CDR1 is MNHEY and CDR2 SVGAGI. V was shortened by 2 bases and J by 3 bases, with 11 bases between the two germline ends. CDR3 bases: TGTGCCAGCAGTTACAGGAGGTACGGCTACGAGCAGTACTTC. Translating gives CASSYRRYGYEQYF.

The V call is TRBV4-1, the J call TRBJ2-7; 11 bases are shared with TRBD1. The germline V gene encodes CDR1 MGHRA and CDR2 YSYEKL. The V segment lost 3 bases and the J segment 4 bases; nucleotides outside the gene matches: 2. This CDR3 region has 14 residues. In DNA, the CDR3 is TGCGCCAGCAGCCATGGGGACAGGGGGTACGAGCAGTACTTC. Encoded protein: CASSHGDRGYEQYF.

This clonotype has more than one count but fewer than ten. The CDR3: CSAGTEDFTDTQYF. In DNA form, the CDR3 reads TGCAGTGCGGGGACAGAGGACTTCACAGATACGCAGTATTTT. This rearrangement joins TRBV20-1 to TRBJ2-3; TRBD1 agrees at 7 bases. This CDR3 spans 14 amino acids. Trimming at V came to 6 bases and at J to 2 bases, leaving 8 bases not matched to a gene. Germline CDR1 is DFQATT and CDR2 is SNEGSKA (reference sequence).

Concerning this clonotype itself: An end of the junction does not agree with germline; a read error may underlie this. This chain links TRBV24-1 with TRBJ2-5; D could derive from TRBD1 or TRBD2 (5 bases each). The tail of the sequence fits TRBJ2-7 better, so the J call may be wrong. Per germline, CDR1 KGHDR and CDR2 SFDVKD. The CDR3 loop spans 14 amino acids. CDR3 nucleotide sequence: TGTGCCACCAGTGATGGGGGTACCTCCCACGAGCAGTACTTC. Amino acid sequence: CATSDGGTSHEQYF.

The V gene is TRBV27, the J gene TRBJ2-7, with 14 bases aligning to TRBD2. The CDR3 spans 18 residues. The germline CDR1 and CDR2 sequences are MNHEY and SMNVEV (reference sequence). V lost 6 bases and J lost 2; bases outside the gene matches: 12. The CDR3 is CASSTGLAGGPLPYEQYF. In nucleotides, the CDR3 is TGTGCCAGCAGCACCGGACTAGCGGGGGGCCCTCTTCCCTACGAGCAGTACTTC.

This clonotype was seen a handful of times. It is unclear where the CDR3 begins or ends on the DNA, so no DNA is shown, and the CDR3 is as TCRdb lists it. CDR3 amino acids: CSAFAPGGGWTEAFF. The J gene is TRBJ1-1, the V gene TRBV20-1; the table's TRBD1 call for D was not verified on the DNA. CDR1 and CDR2 from the germline V gene are DFQATT and SNEGSKA (reference sequence). Including both end residues, the CDR3 is 15 amino acids long.

J is TRBJ1-2 and V is TRBV4-2; D uncertain. The germline V and J ends were trimmed by 0 bases and 13 bases, with 18 bases remaining between them. The CDR3 covers 14 residues. Germline lookup yields CDR1 LGHNA and CDR2 YNFKEQ. The chain's CDR3 is CASSQEVGGSFCTF. The CDR3 DNA sequence: TGTGCCAGCAGCCAAGAAGTTGGTGGCAGCTTTTGCACCTTC.

This clonotype has at least ten counts. The DNA for the CDR3 is TGTGCCAGCAGTTTATCCACAGCATCACTGAGGGGCTATGGCTACACCTTC. The encoded protein is CASSLSTASLRGYGYTF. V is TRBV27 and J is TRBJ1-2, with a weak D call TRBD1 (5 bases). The CDR3 runs to 17 residues. V lost 0 bases and J lost 4, with 18 bases in between. The V gene's germline CDR1 is MNHEY and CDR2 SMNVEV (reference sequence).

This chain connects TRBV7-9 to TRBJ1-2; D is undetermined. V lost 3 bases and J 8 bases, leaving 13 bases between the germline ends. Germline loops: CDR1 SEHNR, CDR2 FQNEAQ (reference sequence). The CDR3 has 13 amino acids. The CDR3 sequence is CASSFRADRGYTF. The CDR3 DNA is TGTGCCAGCAGCTTTAGAGCTGACCGGGGCTACACCTTC.

The chain couples TRBV27 to TRBJ2-2; 9 nucleotides align to TRBD1. Germline CDR1 and CDR2: MNHEY and SMNVEV (reference sequence). Germline trimming cut 11 bases from V and 3 bases from J; bases unmatched to any gene: 4. The CDR3 is made up of 13 amino acids. CDR3 in DNA: TGTGCCTGCGGACAGGGGTACACCGGGGAGCTGTTTTTT. Protein sequence: CACGQGYTGELFF.

The rearrangement joins TRBV7-2 to TRBJ1-2; maybe TRBD1 (5 bases). From germline, CDR1 is SGHTA and CDR2 FQGNSA. CDR3 length equals 17 residues. V lost 1 base to trimming and J lost 5 bases, with 20 bases between them. CDR3 sequence (DNA): TGTGCCAGCAGCTTAGAAATTTTAGGGTCTAGGGGATATGGCTACACCTTC. Protein product: CASSLEILGSRGYGYTF.

J is TRBJ2-5 and V is TRBV20-1; TRBD1 matches at 7 bases. Germline V gene sequence: CDR1 DFQATT, CDR2 SNEGSKA (reference sequence). The V gene end was trimmed by 1 base and the J gene end by 11 bases; junction bases not matched to a gene: 16. CDR3 length: 15 amino acids. In DNA form, the CDR3 reads TGCAGTGCTAGAGTTGACTGGGACAGCTACAATGAGCAGTACTTC. This encodes CSARVDWDSYNEQYF.

The V call is TRBV7-2, the J call TRBJ2-3; D ambiguous. V dropped 8 bases and J dropped 10 bases, with 19 bases sitting between them. Germline V lookup: CDR1 SGHTA, CDR2 FQGNSA. The CDR3 loop spans 13 amino acids. This CDR3 reads CASCQGRGVAQYF. CDR3 coding DNA: TGTGCCAGCTGCCAAGGACGCGGTGTGGCGCAGTATTTT.

This clonotype was counted only a few times. V usage is TRBV6-5 and J usage is TRBJ2-1; the D gene is possibly TRBD2 (5 bases). With 1 base removed from V and 6 bases from J, the gap between germline ends came to 16 bases. The germline gives CDR1 MNHEY, CDR2 SVGAGI. The CDR3 runs 16 residues. The CDR3 sequence: CASSYLLLARGNEQFF. The CDR3 region has the DNA TGTGCCAGCAGTTACTTGTTGCTAGCACGGGGCAATGAGCAGTTCTTC.

Only a few counts were recorded for this clonotype. Here the CDR3 reads CSVGTVQIFTF. The CDR3 DNA follows: TGCAGCGTGGGGACAGTCCAAATTTTCACCTTC. The chain uses TRBV29-1 and TRBJ1-2, with 7 bases lining up with TRBD1. The junction had 11 bases not matched to a gene; V was cut back by 6 bases and J by 13 bases. Germline values: CDR1 SQVTM, CDR2 ANQGSEA. This CDR3 spans 11 amino acids.

V is TRBV4-3 and J is TRBJ2-3; tentative D call: TRBD2 (7 bases). Trimming pared 4 bases from V and 6 bases from J, leaving 17 bases between. Germline lookup yields CDR1 LGHNA and CDR2 YSLEER. The CDR3 sequence is 15 residues long. In DNA, the CDR3 is TGCGCCAGCAGCCGGGATCAGGGGCGGGGGGATACGCAGTATTTT. This gives the protein CASSRDQGRGDTQYF.

The chain employs TRBV10-3 and TRBJ2-1; 9 bases align to TRBD2. From germline, CDR1 is ENHRY and CDR2 SYGVKD. The V segment lost 2 bases and the J segment 9 bases; nucleotides outside the gene matches: 14. The CDR3 has 17 residues. The CDR3 sequence: CAISEPHKKREETEQFF. CDR3 nucleotide sequence: TGTGCCATCAGTGAGCCCCACAAAAAGCGGGAGGAAACTGAGCAGTTCTTC.

Details on this clonotype: A read error may produce the germline difference seen at one junction end. J is TRBJ2-1 and V is TRBV20-1; TRBD2 matches at 12 bases. The CDR3 covers 15 residues. CDR1 is DFQATT and CDR2 is SNEGSKA in the germline V gene (reference sequence). DNA of the CDR3: TGCAGTGCCTCTAGCGGGAGGGCCGGATACAATGGGCAGTTCTTC. Translated: CSASSGRAGYNGQFF.

The V call is TRBV20-1, the J call TRBJ2-3; TRBD2 matches 7 bases. The germline V gene has CDR1 DFQATT and CDR2 SNEGSKA (reference sequence). J was trimmed by 1 base and V by 0 bases; bases with no gene match: 4. The CDR3 totals 15 residues. The CDR3 DNA follows: TGCAGTGCTAGAGAAACCCTAGCGGGCACAGATACGCAGTATTTT. Amino acid sequence: CSARETLAGTDTQYF.

The rearrangement uses TRBV28 and TRBJ2-3; D possibly matches TRBD1 or TRBD2 (5 bases each). This CDR3 has 12 residues. V was shortened by 8 bases and J by 3 bases, with 9 bases between the two germline ends. In germline, CDR1 is MDHEN, CDR2 SYDVKM. The CDR3 DNA follows: TGTGCCAGCGGGGGACCGACAGATACGCAGTATTTT. It is translated as CASGGPTDTQYF.

This clonotype has at least ten counts. The gene calls are TRBV7-9 and TRBJ2-7; D gene uncertain. The CDR3 runs to 14 residues. Germline loops: CDR1 SEHNR, CDR2 FQNEAQ (reference sequence). The ends were cut back, 5 bases at V and 2 bases at J, with 13 bases in the middle. CDR3 sequence: CASSPTGPTYEQYF. In DNA form, the CDR3 reads TGTGCCAGCAGCCCCACGGGTCCCACCTACGAGCAGTACTTC.

The V and J genes are TRBV12-3 or TRBV12-4 and TRBJ2-3, with 9 positions matching TRBD2. J gave up 4 bases and V 3 bases, and 5 bases lay outside the gene matches. The CDR3 spans 15 residues. The CDR3: CASSFGTSRADTQYF. The CDR3 nucleotides read TGTGCCAGCAGTTTCGGGACTAGCAGGGCAGATACGCAGTATTTT.

This rearrangement joins TRBV20-1 to TRBJ1-5; TRBD1 might be the D (5 bases). CDR1 is DFQATT, CDR2 SNEGSKA, per germline (reference sequence). Trimming pared 5 bases from V and 3 bases from J, leaving 14 bases between. The CDR3 covers 14 residues. The CDR3, as DNA: TGCAGTGCTCTCCGGGGCAGGGTCAATCAGCCCCAGCATTTT. It codes for CSALRGRVNQPQHF.

This clonotype was picked up a small number of times. The genes are TRBV27 and TRBJ1-5; 12 nucleotides line up with TRBD1. V shed 6 bases and J 4 bases; nucleotides not matched to a gene: 13. The CDR3 is made up of 18 amino acids. Germline V gives CDR1 MNHEY, CDR2 SMNVEV (reference sequence). CDR3 DNA: TGTGCCAGCAGCAGGGGGACAGGGGGCTTAAGATGGAATCAGCCCCAGCATTTT. It codes for CASSRGTGGLRWNQPQHF.

The rearrangement joins TRBV29-1 to TRBJ1-5; 8 bases are a match to TRBD1. This CDR3 region has 13 residues. V lost 5 bases and J lost 7; bases outside the gene matches: 7. Per the germline V gene, CDR1 is SQVTM and CDR2 is ANQGSEA. The CDR3, as DNA: TGCAGCGTTCGCAGGGGGCCGAGGCAGCCCCAGCATTTT. It encodes CSVRRGPRQPQHF.

This clonotype was picked up a small number of times. The rearrangement joins TRBV7-2 to TRBJ2-7, with 10 bases lining up with TRBD2. Trimming removed 0 bases from V and 3 bases from J; junction bases left unmatched: 2. The CDR3 extends over 15 amino acids. CDR1 SGHTA and CDR2 FQGNSA come from the germline V gene. The CDR3 spells CASSLALAGVYEQYF. DNA for the CDR3: TGTGCCAGCAGCTTAGCTCTAGCGGGAGTCTACGAGCAGTACTTC.

This clonotype was detected only a few times. This chain connects TRBV12-3 or TRBV12-4 to TRBJ1-2; D is ambiguous. This CDR3 is 15 amino acids long. Trimming took off 6 bases at V and 1 base at J, with 15 bases between the two ends. CDR3 protein: CASRPERQFNYGYTF. The CDR3 bases are TGTGCCAGCAGGCCAGAGCGGCAGTTTAACTATGGCTACACCTTC.

This clonotype has a handful of counts. The rearrangement uses TRBV4-1 and TRBJ1-2; TRBD1 is a possible D gene (6 bases). Germline lookup yields CDR1 MGHRA and CDR2 YSYEKL. Trimming took 1 base from V and 7 from J, leaving 13 bases between them. The CDR3 totals 14 residues. The CDR3 here is CASSQVNRVLGYTF. In nucleotides, the CDR3 is TGCGCCAGCAGCCAAGTCAACAGGGTCCTTGGCTACACCTTC.

The chain has TRBV28 and TRBJ2-2; D remains ambiguous. This CDR3 is built from 16 residues. The germline gives CDR1 MDHEN, CDR2 SYDVKM. Trimming removed 3 bases at V and 1 base at J, with 12 bases between. The CDR3, as DNA: TGTGCCAGCAGTTTCGGATGGACCGTGAACACCGGGGAGCTGTTTTTT. The encoded protein is CASSFGWTVNTGELFF.